Listed below are T cell receptor beta chains from one sample, sequenced in a study of blood T cell repertoires in COVID-19. Clones were read by immunoSEQ multiplex PCR, and TCRdb kept only the in-frame ones, dropping some. The sample yields 180,000 or so clones, 70% to 90% seen once. Sequenced sample: peripheral blood. These receptors were collected from a man aged 60 to 69 who had recovered from COVID-19. Each CDR3 is given with its conserved first and last residue.

J gene,V gene,CDR3 protein
TRBJ2-7,TRBV28,CASSQARVRGMDF
TRBJ1-3,TRBV14,CASSHPTDSGNTIYF
TRBJ2-5,TRBV27,CASSLSGETQYF
TRBJ1-1,TRBV11-2,CASSRGQGGTEAFF
TRBJ2-5,TRBV6-2/TRBV6-3,CASSYSGGGGTQYF
TRBJ1-1,TRBV30,CAWGLNTEAFF
TRBJ1-2,TRBV7-9,CASSQRQGSNYGYTF
TRBJ1-2,TRBV18,CASSPPQGSGYTF
TRBJ2-7,TRBV19,CASSVRPQDYEQYF
TRBJ2-3,TRBV7-3,CASSVQGAGTDTQYF
TRBJ1-1,TRBV18,CASSPSAGGEAFF
TRBJ1-1,TRBV19,CASSTDRRATEAFF
TRBJ2-3,TRBV7-2,CASSSTLRGMNTQYF
TRBJ2-2,TRBV6-4,CASSDSAGGPGELFF
TRBJ1-2,TRBV20-1,CSASEEVGYTF
TRBJ2-7,TRBV29-1,CSVISGGAGEQYF
TRBJ2-7,TRBV5-5,CASSLQGYFTYEQYF
TRBJ1-4,TRBV5-1,CASSVRGPGRTNEKLFF
TRBJ2-7,TRBV10-3,CAISPTQGHRYEQYF
TRBJ2-1,TRBV5-6,CASSQGRANEQFF
TRBJ1-5,TRBV28,CASTQSGKKRHF
TRBJ2-7,TRBV2,CASTKETPAYEQYF
TRBJ1-2,TRBV12-3/TRBV12-4,CASSFREAYGYTF